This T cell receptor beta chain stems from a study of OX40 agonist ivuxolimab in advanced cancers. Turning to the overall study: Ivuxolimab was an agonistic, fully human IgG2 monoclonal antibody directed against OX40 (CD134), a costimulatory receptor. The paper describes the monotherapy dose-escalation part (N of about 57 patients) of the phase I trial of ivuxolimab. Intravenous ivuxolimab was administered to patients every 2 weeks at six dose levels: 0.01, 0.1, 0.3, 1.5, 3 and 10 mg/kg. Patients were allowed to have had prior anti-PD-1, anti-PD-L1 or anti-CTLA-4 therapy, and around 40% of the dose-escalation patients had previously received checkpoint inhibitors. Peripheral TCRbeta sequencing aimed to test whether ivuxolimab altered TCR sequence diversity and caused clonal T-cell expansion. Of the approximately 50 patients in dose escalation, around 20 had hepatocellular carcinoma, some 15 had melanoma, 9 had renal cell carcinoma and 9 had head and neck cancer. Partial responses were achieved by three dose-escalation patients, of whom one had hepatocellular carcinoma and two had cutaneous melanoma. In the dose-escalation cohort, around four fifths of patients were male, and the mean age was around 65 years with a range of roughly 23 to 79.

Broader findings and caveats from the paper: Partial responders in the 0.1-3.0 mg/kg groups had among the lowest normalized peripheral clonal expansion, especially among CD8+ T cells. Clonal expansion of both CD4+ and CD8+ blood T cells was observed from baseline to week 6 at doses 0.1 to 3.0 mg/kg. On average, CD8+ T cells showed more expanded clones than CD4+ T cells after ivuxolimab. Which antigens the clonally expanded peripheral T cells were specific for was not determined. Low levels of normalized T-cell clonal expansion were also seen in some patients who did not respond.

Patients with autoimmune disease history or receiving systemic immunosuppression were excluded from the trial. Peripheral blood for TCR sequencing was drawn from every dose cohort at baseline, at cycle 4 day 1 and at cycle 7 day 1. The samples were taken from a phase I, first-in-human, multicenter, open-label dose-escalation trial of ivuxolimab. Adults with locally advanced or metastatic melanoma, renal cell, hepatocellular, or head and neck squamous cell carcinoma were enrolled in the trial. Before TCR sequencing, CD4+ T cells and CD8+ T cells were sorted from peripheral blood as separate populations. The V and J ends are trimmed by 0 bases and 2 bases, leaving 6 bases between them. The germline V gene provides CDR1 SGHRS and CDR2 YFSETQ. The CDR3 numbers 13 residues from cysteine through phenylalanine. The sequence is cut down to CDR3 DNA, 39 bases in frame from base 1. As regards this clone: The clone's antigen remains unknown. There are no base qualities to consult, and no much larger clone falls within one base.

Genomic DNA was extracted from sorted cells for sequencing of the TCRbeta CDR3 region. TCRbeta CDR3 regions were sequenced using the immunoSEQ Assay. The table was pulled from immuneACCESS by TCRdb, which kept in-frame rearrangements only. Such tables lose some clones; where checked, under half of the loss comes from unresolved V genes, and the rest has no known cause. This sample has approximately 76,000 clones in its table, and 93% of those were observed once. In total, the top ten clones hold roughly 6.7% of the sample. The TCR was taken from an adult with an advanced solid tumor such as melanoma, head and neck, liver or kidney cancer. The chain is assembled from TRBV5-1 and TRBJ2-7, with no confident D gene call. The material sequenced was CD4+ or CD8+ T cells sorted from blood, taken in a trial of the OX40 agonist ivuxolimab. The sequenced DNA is TGCGCCAGCAGCTTGGACGAGACCTACGAGCAGTACTTC. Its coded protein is CASSLDETYEQYF.